This TCR beta chain was documented in a study of low-dose radiotherapy and immunotherapy resistance in tumors. Study-wide context: Cohort 1 got 0.5 Gy per fraction every 2 weeks, 6.5 Gy in total. Ipilimumab 1 mg/kg every six weeks, together with nivolumab 240 mg every two weeks, was given intravenously to patients. With 1 Gy per fraction every two weeks, Cohort 2 accumulated 13 Gy across 26 weeks.

With TRAV- and TRBV-specific primers, first-strand cDNA was made, covering the alpha and beta chains. The TCRs were subjected to amplification over roughly 18 PCR cycles employing a constant-region primer in conjunction with a V-primer adapter. From the reads, TCRdb called clonotypes with MiXCR, one entry per CDR3 protein. The data contain roughly 76,000 distinct CDR3 sequences, under 20% of them singletons. In this sample, this clonotype turned up a few times. Since a far larger clone is one base different, this is likely a read error. The time point is: before trial treatment. Advanced solid tumors without tumor-infiltrating lymphocytes were required for inclusion. The CDR3 length is 13 residues. Trimming cost V 6 bases and J 7 bases; bases outside gene matches: 9. The V gene's germline CDR1 is MNHNS and CDR2 SASEGT.

The V call is TRBV6-1, the J call TRBJ2-7; 7 bases map to TRBD2. The TCR was taken from a male donor with prostate cancer. This specimen consisted of PBMCs, obtained before treatment. The CDR3 loop is CASRSGDYNEQYF. The DNA for the CDR3 is TGTGCCAGCAGGTCCGGGGACTACAATGAGCAGTACTTC.